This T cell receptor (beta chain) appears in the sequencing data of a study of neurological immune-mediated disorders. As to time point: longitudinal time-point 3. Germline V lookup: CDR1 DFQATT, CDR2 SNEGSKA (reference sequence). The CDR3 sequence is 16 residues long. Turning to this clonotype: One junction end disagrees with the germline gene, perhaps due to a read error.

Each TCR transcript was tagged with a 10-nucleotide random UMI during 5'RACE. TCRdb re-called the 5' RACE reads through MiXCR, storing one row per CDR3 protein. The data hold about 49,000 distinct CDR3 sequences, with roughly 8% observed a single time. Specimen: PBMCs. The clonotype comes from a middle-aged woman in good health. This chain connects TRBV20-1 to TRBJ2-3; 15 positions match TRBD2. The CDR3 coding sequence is TGCAGTGCATGGACCCCGGGACTAGCGGGGGGAGATACACAGTATTTT. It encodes CSAWTPGLAGGDTQYF.